This T cell receptor (beta chain) was obtained from a study of blood T cell repertoires in COVID-19. Study information: In each case, the material was cDNA or gDNA derived from T cells, B-cell-depleted T cells, or PBMCs.

Profiling relied on immunoSEQ multiplex PCR, and the TCRdb table lists in-frame clones only, not all of them. Of 160,000 or so clones detected, roughly four fifths appear once; the ten largest clones hold roughly 11%. The sample holds a few counts of this clone. The germline gives CDR1 MNHEY, CDR2 SVGAGI. The CDR3 loop spans 15 amino acids. V trimming: 5 bases; J trimming: 6 bases; junction bases outside the gene matches: 11. Sequenced: peripheral blood. V is TRBV6-5 and J is TRBJ1-1, with TRBD1 identical over 8 bases. The TCR comes from a man in his sixties with active or convalescent COVID-19. The CDR3 region is CASSLDRQGKSEAFF. The CDR3, as DNA: TGTGCCAGCAGTCTCGACCGACAGGGGAAGTCTGAAGCTTTCTTT.